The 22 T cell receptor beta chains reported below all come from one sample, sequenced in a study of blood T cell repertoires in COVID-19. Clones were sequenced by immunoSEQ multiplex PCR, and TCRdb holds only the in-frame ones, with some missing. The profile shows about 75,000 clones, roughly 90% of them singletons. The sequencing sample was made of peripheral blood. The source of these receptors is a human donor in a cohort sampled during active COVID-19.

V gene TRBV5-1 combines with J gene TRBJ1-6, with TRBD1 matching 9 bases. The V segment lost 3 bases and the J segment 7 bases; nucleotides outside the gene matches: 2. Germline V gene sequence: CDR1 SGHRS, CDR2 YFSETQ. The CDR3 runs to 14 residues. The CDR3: CASSSTGGNSPLHF. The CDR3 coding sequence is TGCGCCAGCAGCTCGACAGGGGGGAATTCACCCCTCCACTTT.

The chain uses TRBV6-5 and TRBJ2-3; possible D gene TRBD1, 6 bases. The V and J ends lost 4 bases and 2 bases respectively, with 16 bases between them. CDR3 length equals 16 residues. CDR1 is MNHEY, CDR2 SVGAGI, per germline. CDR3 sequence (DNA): TGTGCCAGCAGTTCCGGACAGTCAAGGGTCACAGATACGCAGTATTTT. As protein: CASSSGQSRVTDTQYF.

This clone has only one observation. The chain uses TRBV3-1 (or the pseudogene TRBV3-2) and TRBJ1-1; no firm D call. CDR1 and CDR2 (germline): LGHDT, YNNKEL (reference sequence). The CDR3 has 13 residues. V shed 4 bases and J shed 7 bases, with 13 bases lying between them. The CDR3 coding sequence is TGTGCCAGCAGCCCCAACCTGGTCAGTGAAGCTTTCTTT. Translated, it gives CASSPNLVSEAFF.

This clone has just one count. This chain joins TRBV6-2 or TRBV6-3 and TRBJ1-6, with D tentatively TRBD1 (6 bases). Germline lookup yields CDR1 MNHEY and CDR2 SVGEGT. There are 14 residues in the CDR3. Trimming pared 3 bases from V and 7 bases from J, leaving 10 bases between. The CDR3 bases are TGTGCCAGCAGTTATTTACAGGGAAATTCACCCCTCCACTTT. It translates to CASSYLQGNSPLHF.

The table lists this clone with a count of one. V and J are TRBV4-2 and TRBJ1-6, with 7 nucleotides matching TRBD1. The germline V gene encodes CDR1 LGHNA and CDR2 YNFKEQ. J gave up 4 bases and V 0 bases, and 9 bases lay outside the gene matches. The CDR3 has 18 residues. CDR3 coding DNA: TGTGCCAGCAGCCAAGAGTCGGGCAGGGGGAGGTATAATTCACCCCTCCACTTT. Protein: CASSQESGRGRYNSPLHF.

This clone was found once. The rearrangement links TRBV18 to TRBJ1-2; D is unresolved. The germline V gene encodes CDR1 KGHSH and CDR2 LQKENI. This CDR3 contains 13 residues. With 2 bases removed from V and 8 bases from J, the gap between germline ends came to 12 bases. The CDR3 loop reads CASSPSDLRGYTF. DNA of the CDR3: TGTGCCAGCTCACCATCCGACCTCAGGGGCTACACCTTC.

The CDR3 protein is CASRFRDLSSYEQYF. As DNA, the CDR3 is TGTGCCAGCAGATTCCGGGACTTGAGCTCCTACGAGCAGTACTTC. The chain has TRBV6-5 and TRBJ2-7; D possibly corresponds to TRBD2 (6 bases). The germline gives CDR1 MNHEY, CDR2 SVGAGI. The CDR3 sequence is 15 residues long. V lost 6 bases and J lost 0, with 15 bases in between.

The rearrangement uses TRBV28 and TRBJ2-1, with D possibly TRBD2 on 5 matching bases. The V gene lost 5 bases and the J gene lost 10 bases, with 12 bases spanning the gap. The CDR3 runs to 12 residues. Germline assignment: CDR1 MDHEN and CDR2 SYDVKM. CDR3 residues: CASSTTGEEQFF. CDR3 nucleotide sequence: TGTGCCAGCAGTACTACCGGGGAAGAGCAGTTCTTC.

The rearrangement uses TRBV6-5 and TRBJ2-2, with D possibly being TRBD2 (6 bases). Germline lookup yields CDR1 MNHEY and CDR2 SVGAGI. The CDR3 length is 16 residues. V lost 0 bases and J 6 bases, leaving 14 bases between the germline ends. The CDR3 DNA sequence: TGTGCCAGCAGTTACTCGAGGCGGGGTGCGGCCGGGGAGCTGTTTTTT. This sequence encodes CASSYSRRGAAGELFF.

The DNA of the CDR3 is TGTGCCAGCATCCCCGGGGGAGGGTACGAGCAGTACTTC. Translation: CASIPGGGYEQYF. The chain is built from TRBV7-9 and TRBJ2-7; TRBD2 matches at 7 bases. V was clipped by 7 bases and J by 4 bases; unmatched bases: 7. CDR3 length: 13 amino acids. Germline loops: CDR1 SEHNR, CDR2 FQNEAQ (reference sequence).

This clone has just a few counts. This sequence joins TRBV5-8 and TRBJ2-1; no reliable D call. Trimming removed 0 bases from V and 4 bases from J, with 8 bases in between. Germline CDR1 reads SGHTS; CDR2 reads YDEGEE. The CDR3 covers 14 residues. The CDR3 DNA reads TGTGCCAGCAGCTTGGCGCTTCTATACAATGAGCAGTTCTTC. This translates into CASSLALLYNEQFF.

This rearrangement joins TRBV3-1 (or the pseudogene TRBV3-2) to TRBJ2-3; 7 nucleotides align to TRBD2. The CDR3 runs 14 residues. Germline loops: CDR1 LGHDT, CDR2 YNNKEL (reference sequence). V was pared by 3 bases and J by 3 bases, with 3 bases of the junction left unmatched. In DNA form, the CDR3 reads TGTGCCAGCAGCCACTCGGGAGGAACAGATACGCAGTATTTT. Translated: CASSHSGGTDTQYF.

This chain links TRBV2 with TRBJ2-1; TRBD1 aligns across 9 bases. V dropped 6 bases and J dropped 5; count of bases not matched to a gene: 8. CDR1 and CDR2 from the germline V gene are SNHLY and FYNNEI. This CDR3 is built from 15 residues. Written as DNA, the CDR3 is TGTGCCAGCAGACCCGTGGGGACAGGGCACAATGAGCAGTTCTTC. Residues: CASRPVGTGHNEQFF.

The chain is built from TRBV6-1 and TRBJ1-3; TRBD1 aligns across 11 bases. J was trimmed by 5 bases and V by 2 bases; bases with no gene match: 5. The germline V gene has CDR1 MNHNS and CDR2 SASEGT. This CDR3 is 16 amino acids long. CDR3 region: CASSERGQGVRNTIYF. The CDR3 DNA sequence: TGTGCCAGCAGTGAAAGGGGACAGGGGGTACGAAACACCATATATTTT.

CDR3 DNA: TGTGCCAGCAGTGAAATCGTGGAGACGGCCCTTTCAGCCCAGTACTTC. This encodes CASSEIVETALSAQYF. The genes are TRBV6-1 and TRBJ2-5; unclear D gene. V gave up 2 bases and J gave up 9 bases, with 22 bases separating them. The germline V gene has CDR1 MNHNS and CDR2 SASEGT. The CDR3 sequence is 16 residues long.

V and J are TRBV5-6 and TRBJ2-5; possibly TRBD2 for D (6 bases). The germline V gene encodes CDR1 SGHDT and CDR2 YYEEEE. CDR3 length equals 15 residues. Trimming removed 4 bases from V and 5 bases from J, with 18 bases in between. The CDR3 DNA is TGTGCCAGCAGCCTGACGACTAGTGGTGGGGAGACCCAGTACTTC. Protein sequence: CASSLTTSGGETQYF. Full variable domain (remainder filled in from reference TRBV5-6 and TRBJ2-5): DAGVTQSPTHLIKTRGQQVTLRCSPKSGHDTVSWYQQALGQGPQFIFQYYEEEERQRGNFPDRFSGHQFPNYSSELNVNALLLGDSALYLCASSLTTSGGETQYFGPGTRLLVL.

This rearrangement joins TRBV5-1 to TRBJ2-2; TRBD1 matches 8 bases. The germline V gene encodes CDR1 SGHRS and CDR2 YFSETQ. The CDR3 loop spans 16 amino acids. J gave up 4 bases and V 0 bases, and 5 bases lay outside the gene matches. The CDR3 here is CASSLGQGASTGELFF. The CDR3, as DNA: TGCGCCAGCAGCTTGGGGCAGGGGGCTTCCACCGGGGAGCTGTTTTTT.

CDR3 residues: CASSPTESTDTQYF. DNA of the CDR3: TGTGCCAGCAGCCCGACGGAGTCCACAGATACGCAGTATTTT. This chain connects TRBV9 to TRBJ2-3, with no clear D. The CDR3 has 14 amino acids. V shed 4 bases and J shed 2 bases, with 11 bases lying between them. Germline V lookup: CDR1 SGDLS, CDR2 YYNGEE.

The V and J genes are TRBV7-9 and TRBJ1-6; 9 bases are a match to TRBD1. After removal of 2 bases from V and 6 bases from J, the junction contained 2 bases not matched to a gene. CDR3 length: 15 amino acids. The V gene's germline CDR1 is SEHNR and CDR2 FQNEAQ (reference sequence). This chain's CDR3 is CASSLTGQGNSPLHF. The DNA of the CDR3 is TGTGCCAGCAGCTTAACGGGACAGGGTAATTCACCCCTCCACTTT.

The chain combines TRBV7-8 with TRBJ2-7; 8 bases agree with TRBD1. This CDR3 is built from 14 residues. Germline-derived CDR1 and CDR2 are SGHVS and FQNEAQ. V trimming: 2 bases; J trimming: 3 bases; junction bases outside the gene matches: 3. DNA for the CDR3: TGTGCCAGCAGCTTATTGGACAGGGACTACGAGCAGTACTTC. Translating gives CASSLLDRDYEQYF.

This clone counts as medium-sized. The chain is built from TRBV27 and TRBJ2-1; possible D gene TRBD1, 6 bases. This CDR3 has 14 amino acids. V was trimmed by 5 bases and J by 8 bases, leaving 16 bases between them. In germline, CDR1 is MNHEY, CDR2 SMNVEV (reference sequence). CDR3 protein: CASSLRLGAYEQFF. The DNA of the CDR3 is TGTGCCAGCAGTCTCCGGTTGGGGGCCTATGAGCAGTTCTTC.

CDR3 coding DNA: TGTGCCAGTACTGCGGGAAGAGGGCTACTAGCGGGACCTTCCTACAATGAGCAGTTCTTC. It encodes CASTAGRGLLAGPSYNEQFF. The chain joins TRBV19 to TRBJ2-1; 10 bases match TRBD2. The CDR3 consists of 20 residues. The germline V gene encodes CDR1 LNHDA and CDR2 SQIVND (reference sequence). The trim removed 7 bases at V and 1 base at J, leaving 19 bases unmatched.